Listed below are T cell receptor beta chains from one sample, sequenced in a study of shared clonotypes between healthy human individuals. This table comes from immunoSEQ multiplex PCR, and its TCRdb copy is limited to in-frame clones, with some not included. The sample holds 1.5 million to 1.9 million clones; 98% are singletons and the top ten take around 0.45%. The sample was naive CD4+ T cells sorted from blood. These receptors came from a man aged 25 to 40 in good health. CDR3s leave out the opening cysteine and the closing phenylalanine or tryptophan. D genes are given only for firm matches.

j_call d_call v_call cdr3_aa
TRBJ1-4 . TRBV18 ASSPWGVEEKLF
TRBJ1-5 . TRBV9 ASSDRQAGQPQH
TRBJ2-3 . TRBV19 ASSISAGLFPGTQY
TRBJ1-2 . TRBV28 ASSFADYGYT
TRBJ2-7 . TRBV5-1 ASSQERAVYEQY
TRBJ2-2 . TRBV7-2 ASSFGGNTGELF
TRBJ2-1 TRBD2 TRBV7-3 ASSTSGLAADNEQF
TRBJ1-4 . TRBV27 ASSLVATNEKLF
TRBJ2-7 TRBD2 TRBV19 ASTPGASGGSYEQY
TRBJ1-3 . TRBV28 ASSLFQGTGNTIY
TRBJ1-5 TRBD1 TRBV7-9 ASSLAPGGAEQPQH
TRBJ1-3 . TRBV10-3 AIRGVPGNTIY
TRBJ2-5 . TRBV7-6 ASSLYMGAQY
TRBJ2-2 . TRBV27 ASSSRWMNTGELF
TRBJ2-5 . TRBV20-1 SARRETQY
TRBJ2-2 TRBD2 TRBV14 ASSQDPRTSVNTGELF
TRBJ1-1 . TRBV6-4 ASSDSVCRTEAF
TRBJ2-3 TRBD2 TRBV11-2 ASSGSSPLAGGRTDTQY
TRBJ2-2 . TRBV7-3 ASSLLFDGGELF
TRBJ2-5 . TRBV2 ASSEQAYLAQY
TRBJ2-3 . TRBV20-1 SAGRADTQY
TRBJ1-1 TRBD1 TRBV5-1 ASSGQGNTEAF
TRBJ2-7 . TRBV5-1 ASRRAAGSPSSYEQY
TRBJ2-7 . TRBV2 ASSEWGQGKYEQY
TRBJ2-3 TRBD2 TRBV27 ASSPRLAGHTDTQY
TRBJ2-7 . TRBV11-2 ASSLDSYEQY
TRBJ2-1 TRBD1 TRBV2 ASSVDRGSHEQF
TRBJ2-1 TRBD1 TRBV29-1 SVPDRAKDEQF
TRBJ2-7 . TRBV15 ATRDRRGNSYEQY
TRBJ2-7 . TRBV7-9 ASSRWGSGPLEQY
TRBJ2-2 TRBD1 TRBV4-3 ASSQAGTGVNTGELF
TRBJ2-1 . TRBV4-1 ASSRITGTEGNEQF
TRBJ2-5 . TRBV19 ASSWTGSLAGLPQY
TRBJ2-1 TRBD2 TRBV6-1 ASTSGRSNEQF
TRBJ2-1 TRBD2 TRBV27 ASSLLGGRANEQF
TRBJ1-4 . TRBV7-2 ASSLGFPSSATNEKLF
TRBJ2-1 . TRBV7-9 ASSLLLASEAYNEQF
TRBJ2-2 . TRBV2 ASSEWGTGELF
TRBJ1-5 . TRBV13 ASSFKRGDYSNQPQH
TRBJ2-7 . TRBV10-1 ASSDPGTPSYEQY
TRBJ2-1 TRBD1 TRBV6-6 ASSTSRDRGNEQF
TRBJ2-5 . TRBV20-1 SARPPGPQY
TRBJ2-5 . TRBV27 ASSFRETQY
TRBJ1-1 . TRBV2 ASSEAAGTEAF
TRBJ2-7 . TRBV5-1 ASSLMWGSYEQY
TRBJ2-1 TRBD2 TRBV29-1 SVEVGLHLNEQF
TRBJ1-4 . TRBV5-6 ASSLTGRGEKLF
TRBJ1-1 . TRBV11-2 ASSFRNTEAF